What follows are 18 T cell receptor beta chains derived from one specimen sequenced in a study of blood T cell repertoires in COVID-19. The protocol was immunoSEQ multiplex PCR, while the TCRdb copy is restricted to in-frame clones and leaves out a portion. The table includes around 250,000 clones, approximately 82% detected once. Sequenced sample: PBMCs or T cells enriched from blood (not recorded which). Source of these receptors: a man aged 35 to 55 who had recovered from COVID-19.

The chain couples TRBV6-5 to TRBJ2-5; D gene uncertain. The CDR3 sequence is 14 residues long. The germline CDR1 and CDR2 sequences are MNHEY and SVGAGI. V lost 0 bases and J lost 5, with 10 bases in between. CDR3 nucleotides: TGTGCCAGCAGTTACTCGAGGTCCCACGAGACCCAGTACTTC. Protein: CASSYSRSHETQYF.

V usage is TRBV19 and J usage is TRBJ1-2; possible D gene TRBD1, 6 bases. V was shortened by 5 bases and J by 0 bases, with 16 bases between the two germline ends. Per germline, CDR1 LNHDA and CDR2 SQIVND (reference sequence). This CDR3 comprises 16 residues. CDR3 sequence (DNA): TGTGCCAGTAGTCCCCTAAGCGGGACAACTAACTATGGCTACACCTTC. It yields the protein CASSPLSGTTNYGYTF. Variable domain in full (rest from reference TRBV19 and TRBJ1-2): DGGITQSPKYLFRKEGQNVTLSCEQNLNHDAMYWYRQDPGQGLRLIYYSQIVNDFQKGDIAEGYSVSREKKESFPLTVTSAQKNPTAFYLCASSPLSGTTNYGYTFGSGTRLTVV.

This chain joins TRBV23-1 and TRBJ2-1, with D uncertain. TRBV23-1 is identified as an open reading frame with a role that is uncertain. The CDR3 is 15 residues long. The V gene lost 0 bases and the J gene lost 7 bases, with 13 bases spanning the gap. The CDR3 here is CASSQSPNWANEQFF. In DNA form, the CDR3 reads TGCGCCAGCAGTCAATCGCCAAACTGGGCAAATGAGCAGTTCTTC.

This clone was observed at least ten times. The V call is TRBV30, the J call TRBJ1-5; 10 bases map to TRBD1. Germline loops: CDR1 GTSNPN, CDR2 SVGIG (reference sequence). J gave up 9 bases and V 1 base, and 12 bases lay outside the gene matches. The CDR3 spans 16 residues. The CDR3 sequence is CAWSAPSTGGARPQHF. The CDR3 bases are TGTGCCTGGAGTGCTCCCTCGACAGGGGGCGCGAGGCCCCAGCATTTT.

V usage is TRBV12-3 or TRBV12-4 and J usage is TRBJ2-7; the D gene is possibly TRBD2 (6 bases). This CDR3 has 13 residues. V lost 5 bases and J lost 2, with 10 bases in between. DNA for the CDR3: TGTGCCAGCAGTCGGGACTCAGCCTACGAGCAGTACTTC. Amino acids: CASSRDSAYEQYF.

CDR3 coding DNA: TGTGCCAGTCGTCGACAGGGCGAGACTGAAGCTTTCTTT. This gives the protein CASRRQGETEAFF. The rearrangement joins TRBV14 to TRBJ1-1; 7 bases align to TRBD1. CDR1 is SGHDN, CDR2 FVKESK, per germline. The CDR3 loop spans 13 amino acids. The trim removed 9 bases at V and 5 bases at J, leaving 9 bases unmatched.

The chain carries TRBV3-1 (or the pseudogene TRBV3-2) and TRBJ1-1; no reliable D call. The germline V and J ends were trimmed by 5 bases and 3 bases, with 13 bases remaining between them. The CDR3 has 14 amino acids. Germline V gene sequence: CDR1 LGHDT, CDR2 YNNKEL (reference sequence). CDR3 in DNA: TGTGCCAGCAGCTCTCTGCCGGGTGACACTGAAGCTTTCTTT. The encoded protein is CASSSLPGDTEAFF.

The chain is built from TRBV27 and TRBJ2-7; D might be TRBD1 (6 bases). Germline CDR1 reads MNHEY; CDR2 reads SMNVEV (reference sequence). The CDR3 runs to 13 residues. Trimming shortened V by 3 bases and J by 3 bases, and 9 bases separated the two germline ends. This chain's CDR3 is CASSLVRGYEQYF. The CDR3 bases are TGTGCCAGCAGTTTGGTCAGGGGCTACGAGCAGTACTTC.

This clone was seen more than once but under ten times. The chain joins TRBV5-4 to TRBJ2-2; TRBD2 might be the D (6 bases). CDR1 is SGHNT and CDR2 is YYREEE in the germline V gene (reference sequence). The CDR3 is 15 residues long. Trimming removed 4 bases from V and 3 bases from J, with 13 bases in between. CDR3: CASSRAGPDTGELFF. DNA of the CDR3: TGTGCCAGCAGCCGGGCGGGGCCCGACACCGGGGAGCTGTTTTTT.

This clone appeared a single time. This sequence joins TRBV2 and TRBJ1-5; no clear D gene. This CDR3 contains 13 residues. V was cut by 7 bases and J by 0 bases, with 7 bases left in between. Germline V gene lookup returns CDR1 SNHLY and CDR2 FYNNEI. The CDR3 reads CASMENSNQPQHF. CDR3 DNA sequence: TGTGCCAGCATGGAGAATAGCAATCAGCCCCAGCATTTT.

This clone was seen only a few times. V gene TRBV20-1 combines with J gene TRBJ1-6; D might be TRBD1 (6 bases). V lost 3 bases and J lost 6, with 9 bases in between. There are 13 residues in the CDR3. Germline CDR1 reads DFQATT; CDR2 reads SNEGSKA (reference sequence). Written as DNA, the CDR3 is TGCAGTGCTAGTAACAGGGTTAATTCACCCCTCCACTTT. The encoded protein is CSASNRVNSPLHF.

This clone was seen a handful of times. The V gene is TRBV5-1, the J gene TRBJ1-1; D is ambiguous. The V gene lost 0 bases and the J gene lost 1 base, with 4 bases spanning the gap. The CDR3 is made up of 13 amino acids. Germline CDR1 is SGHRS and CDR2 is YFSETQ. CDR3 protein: CASSLAQNTEAFF. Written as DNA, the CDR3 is TGCGCCAGCAGCTTGGCACAGAACACTGAAGCTTTCTTT.

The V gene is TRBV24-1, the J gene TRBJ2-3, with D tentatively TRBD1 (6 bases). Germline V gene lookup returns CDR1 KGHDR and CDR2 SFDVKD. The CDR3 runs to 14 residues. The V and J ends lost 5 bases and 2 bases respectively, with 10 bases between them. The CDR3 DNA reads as TGTGCCACCAGTGCAGGGGTATACACAGATACGCAGTATTTT. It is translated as CATSAGVYTDTQYF.

The CDR3 loop is CASSLVRAGAKETQYF. The CDR3 DNA reads as TGTGCCAGCAGCTTAGTACGAGCGGGAGCAAAAGAGACCCAGTACTTC. The chain uses TRBV7-2 and TRBJ2-5; 8 bases map to TRBD2. Per the germline V gene, CDR1 is SGHTA and CDR2 is FQGNSA. V was pared by 1 base and J by 3 bases, with 7 bases of the junction left unmatched. The CDR3 consists of 16 residues.

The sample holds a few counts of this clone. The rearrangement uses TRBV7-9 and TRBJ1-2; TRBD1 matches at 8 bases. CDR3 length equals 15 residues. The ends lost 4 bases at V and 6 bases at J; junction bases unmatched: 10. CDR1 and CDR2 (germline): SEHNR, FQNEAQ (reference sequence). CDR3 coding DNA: TGTGCCAGCAGCTCATTAGGGGCAGGGGGCCATGGCTACACCTTC. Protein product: CASSSLGAGGHGYTF.

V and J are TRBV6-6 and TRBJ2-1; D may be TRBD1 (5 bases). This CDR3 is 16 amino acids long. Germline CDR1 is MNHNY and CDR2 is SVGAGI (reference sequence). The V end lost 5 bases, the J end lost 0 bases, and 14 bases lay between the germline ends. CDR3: CASSGHTQTSYNEQFF. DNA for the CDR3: TGTGCCAGCAGTGGACATACCCAAACCTCCTACAATGAGCAGTTCTTC.

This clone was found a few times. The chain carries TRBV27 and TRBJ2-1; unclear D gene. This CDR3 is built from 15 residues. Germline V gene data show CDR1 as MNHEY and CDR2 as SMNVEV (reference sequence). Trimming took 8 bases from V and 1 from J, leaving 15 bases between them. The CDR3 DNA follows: TGTGCCAGCCGCTCGTCCACACTATCCTACAATGAGCAGTTCTTC. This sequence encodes CASRSSTLSYNEQFF.

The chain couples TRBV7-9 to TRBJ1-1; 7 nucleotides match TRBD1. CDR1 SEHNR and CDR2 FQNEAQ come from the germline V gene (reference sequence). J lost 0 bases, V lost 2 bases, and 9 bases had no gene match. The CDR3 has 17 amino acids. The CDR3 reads CASSLRQGNLMNTEAFF. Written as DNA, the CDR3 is TGTGCCAGCAGCTTACGACAGGGCAACTTAATGAACACTGAAGCTTTCTTT.